These T cell receptor beta chains were read from a single sample in a study of CXCR3-negative and CXCR3-positive naive CD8 T cells. From the 5' RACE reads, TCRdb lists one entry per CDR3 protein and no DNA. This sample carries 45,000 to 65,000 distinct CDR3 sequences, with 1.5% going to the ten biggest clones. The specimen was naive CXCR3- CD8+ T cells from blood. The receptor source for this set is a human donor in good health. Some clones in this sample may be carry-over from other donors' samples. The CDR3 runs from the conserved cysteine through the conserved F or W.

length: 13; V: TRBV6-5; J: TRBJ1-2; CDR3: CASRQGLNYGYTF
length: 18; V: TRBV21-1; J: TRBJ1-1; CDR3: CASSKSPRTKDSSPEAFF
length: 15; V: TRBV7-2; J: TRBJ2-7; CDR3: CASSLRPESSYEQYF
length: 12; V: TRBV12-3/TRBV12-4; J: TRBJ1-5; CDR3: CASRGSNQPQHF
length: 16; V: TRBV12-3/TRBV12-4; J: TRBJ2-1; CDR3: CASSFYWGEGDNEQFF
length: 13; V: TRBV27; J: TRBJ2-6; CDR3: CASSSGTSSFQSF
length: 16; V: TRBV7-9; J: TRBJ2-3; CDR3: CAGSPGTGESTDTQYF
length: 11; V: TRBV28; J: TRBJ2-4; CDR3: CASSLQGSMYF
length: 15; V: TRBV7-6; J: TRBJ2-5; CDR3: CASSLEAGAQETQYF
length: 14; V: TRBV30; J: TRBJ1-2; CDR3: CAWSGTGAGYGYTF
length: 14; V: TRBV5-1; J: TRBJ2-5; CDR3: CASSLGQGLETQYF
length: 13; V: TRBV4-1; J: TRBJ2-3; CDR3: CASSPGTVDTQYF
length: 15; V: TRBV5-6; J: TRBJ2-1; CDR3: CASSLRDRDWHEQFF
length: 14; V: TRBV6-5; J: TRBJ1-6; CDR3: CASTHVGPDSPLHF
length: 13; V: TRBV15; J: TRBJ2-7; CDR3: CATSTGTDYEQYF
length: 15; V: TRBV3-1; J: TRBJ2-7; CDR3: CASSYGGGAGYEQYF
length: 15; V: TRBV6-2/TRBV6-3; J: TRBJ2-2; CDR3: CASRPGQEHTGELFF
length: 14; V: TRBV4-1; J: TRBJ2-7; CDR3: CASSQDYGLYEQYF
length: 15; V: TRBV18; J: TRBJ1-4; CDR3: CASSPRDSLVVELFF
length: 14; V: TRBV5-1; J: TRBJ1-5; CDR3: CASSPDRGGQPQHF
length: 14; V: TRBV29-1; J: TRBJ1-2; CDR3: CSVEVAPTTYGYTF
length: 15; V: TRBV6-5; J: TRBJ1-1; CDR3: CASSYSRRANTEAFF
length: 15; V: TRBV6-4; J: TRBJ1-4; CDR3: CASSERGTANEKLFF
length: 15; V: TRBV10-3; J: TRBJ2-5; CDR3: CAISDVGEDEETQYF
length: 14; V: TRBV29-1; J: TRBJ1-2; CDR3: CSVEDGTGGWGYTF
length: 17; V: TRBV28; J: TRBJ2-5; CDR3: CASSSIDGLGARETQYF